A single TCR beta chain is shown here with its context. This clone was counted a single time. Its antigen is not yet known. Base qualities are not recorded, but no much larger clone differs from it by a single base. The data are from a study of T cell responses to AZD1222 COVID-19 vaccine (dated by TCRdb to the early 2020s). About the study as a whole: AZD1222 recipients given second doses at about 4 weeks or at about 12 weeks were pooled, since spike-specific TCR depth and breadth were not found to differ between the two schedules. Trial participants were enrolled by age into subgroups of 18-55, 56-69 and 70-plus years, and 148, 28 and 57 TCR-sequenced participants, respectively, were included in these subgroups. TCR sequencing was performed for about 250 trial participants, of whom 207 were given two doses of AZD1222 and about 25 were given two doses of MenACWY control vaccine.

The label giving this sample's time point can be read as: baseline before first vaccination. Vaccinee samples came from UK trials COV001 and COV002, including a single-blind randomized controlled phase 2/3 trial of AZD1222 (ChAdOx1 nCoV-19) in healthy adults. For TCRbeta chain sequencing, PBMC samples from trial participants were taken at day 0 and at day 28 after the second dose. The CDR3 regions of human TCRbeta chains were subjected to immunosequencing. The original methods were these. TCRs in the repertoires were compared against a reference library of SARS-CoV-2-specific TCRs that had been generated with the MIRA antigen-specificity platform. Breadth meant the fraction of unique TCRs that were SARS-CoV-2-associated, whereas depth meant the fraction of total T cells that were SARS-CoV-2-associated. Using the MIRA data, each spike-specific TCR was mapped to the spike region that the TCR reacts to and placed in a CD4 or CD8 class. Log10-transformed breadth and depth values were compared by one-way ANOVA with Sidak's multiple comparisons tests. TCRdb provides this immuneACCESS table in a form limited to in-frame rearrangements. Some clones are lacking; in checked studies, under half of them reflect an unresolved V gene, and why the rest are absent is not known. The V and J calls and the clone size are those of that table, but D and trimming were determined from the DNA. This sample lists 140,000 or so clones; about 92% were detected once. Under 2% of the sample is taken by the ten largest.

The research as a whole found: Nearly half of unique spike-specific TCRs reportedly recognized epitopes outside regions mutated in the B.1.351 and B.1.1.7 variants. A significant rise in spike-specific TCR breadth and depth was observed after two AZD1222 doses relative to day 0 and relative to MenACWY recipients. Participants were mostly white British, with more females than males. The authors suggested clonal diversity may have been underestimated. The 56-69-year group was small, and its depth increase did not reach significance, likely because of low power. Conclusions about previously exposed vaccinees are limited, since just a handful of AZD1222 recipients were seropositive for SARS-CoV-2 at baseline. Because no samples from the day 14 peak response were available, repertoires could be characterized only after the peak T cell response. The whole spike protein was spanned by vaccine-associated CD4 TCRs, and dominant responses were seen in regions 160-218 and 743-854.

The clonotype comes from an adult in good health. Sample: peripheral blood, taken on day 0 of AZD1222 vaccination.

The DNA reads TGTGCCAGCAGCTTGCTAACTAGCGGGCTAAGCACAGATACGCAGTATTTT. Its translation is CASSLLTSGLSTDTQYF. The chain is made from TRBV7-3 and TRBJ2-3; 9 central bases correspond to TRBD2. From the cysteine up to the phenylalanine, the CDR3 has a length of 17 residues. Only CDR3 DNA is held: 51 bases, read in frame from base 1. As encoded in the germline V gene, CDR1 is SGHTA while CDR2 is FQGTGA. V trim: 3 bases; J trim: 0 bases; unmatched bases: 7.